Given below is one TCR beta chain in context. What it binds is unknown. These data belong to a study of T cell responses to AZD1222 COVID-19 vaccine. Notes on the study in general: There were mostly white British donors and more females than males, and clonal diversity was possibly underestimated. Seropositive status at baseline applied to only 6 or 7 AZD1222 recipients.

The CDR3 contains 16 residues. V was shortened by 1 base and J by 0 bases, with 10 bases between the two germline ends. Germline V gene lookup returns CDR1 MGHRA and CDR2 YSYEKL. TCRdb keeps only in-frame clones here, not all; method: immunoSEQ multiplex PCR. This table has about 150,000 clones, roughly 90% appearing once. Investigators merged groups given second doses at roughly 4 or roughly 12 weeks. This specimen consisted of peripheral blood, obtained 28 days after the second AZD1222 dose. The origin of this receptor is an adult who received the AZD1222 COVID-19 vaccine. This chain connects TRBV4-1 to TRBJ2-1, with D hard to call. The CDR3 loop reads CASSQVRGSSYNEQFF. The CDR3 DNA follows: TGCGCCAGCAGCCAAGTGCGCGGTAGCTCCTACAATGAGCAGTTCTTC.